Listed here are 13 T cell receptor beta chains from one sample, sequenced in a study of blood T cell repertoires in COVID-19 (TCRdb year 2020). Libraries were built with the immunoSEQ multiplex PCR assay. TCRdb mirrors the immuneACCESS table, restricted to in-frame sequences. Some clones are absent from its copies; in checked studies, under half trace to an unresolved V gene, and the reason for the others is unknown. The sample records 200,000 to 300,000 clones, approximately 80% of which are singletons. Jointly, the top ten make up about 27% of the sample. The sequenced material came from peripheral blood. The receptors derive from a man aged 40-49 years with acute or convalescent COVID-19.

J is TRBJ1-1 and V is TRBV5-6; 9 bases match TRBD1. The CDR3 sequence is 15 residues long. The V and J ends lost 1 base and 7 bases, in that order; junction bases with no gene match: 8. Germline CDR1 and CDR2: SGHDT and YYEEEE. The DNA of the CDR3 is TGTGCCAGCAGCTTGCCAGGACAGGGGAAAGGTGAAGCTTTCTTT. It encodes CASSLPGQGKGEAFF.

V and J are TRBV7-9 and TRBJ2-2, with D maybe TRBD2 (6 bases). The CDR3 is 14 residues long. Trimming cost V 3 bases and J 4 bases, with 9 bases left between them. Germline V lookup: CDR1 SEHNR, CDR2 FQNEAQ (reference sequence). As DNA, the CDR3 is TGTGCCAGCAGCTTGGGGGAGGCCACCGGGGAGCTGTTTTTT. As protein: CASSLGEATGELFF.

The rearrangement uses TRBV18 and TRBJ2-7; no firm D call. The CDR3 is 14 residues long. Germline V gene data show CDR1 as KGHSH and CDR2 as LQKENI. The germline V and J ends were trimmed by 4 bases and 5 bases, with 15 bases remaining between them. The CDR3 sequence is CASSLSSKNHEQYF. CDR3 nucleotides: TGTGCCAGCTCACTTTCTAGTAAGAACCACGAGCAGTACTTC.

V gene TRBV3-1 (or the pseudogene TRBV3-2) combines with J gene TRBJ2-7; the match to TRBD2 covers 8 bases. V was pared by 8 bases and J by 4 bases, with 13 bases of the junction left unmatched. The germline CDR1 and CDR2 sequences are LGHDT and YNNKEL (reference sequence). The CDR3 contains 15 residues. CDR3 in amino acids: CASSRPGLGRYEQYF. DNA for the CDR3: TGTGCCAGCTCCCGACCGGGACTAGGGAGGTACGAGCAGTACTTC.

This chain links TRBV11-2 with TRBJ2-7; D possibly corresponds to TRBD1 (6 bases). The CDR3 length is 14 residues. The V end was cut by 5 bases, the J end by 3 bases, with 14 bases between. CDR1 is SGHAT and CDR2 is FQNNGV in the germline V gene. The CDR3 sequence is CASSPGAGLYEQYF. The CDR3, as DNA: TGTGCCAGCAGCCCAGGGGCAGGGCTCTACGAGCAGTACTTC.

The V gene is TRBV6-5, the J gene TRBJ1-5; a possible D gene is TRBD1 (5 bases). The V and J ends lost 2 bases and 7 bases respectively, with 12 bases between them. The CDR3 is 14 residues long. Germline-derived CDR1 and CDR2 are MNHEY and SVGAGI. For the CDR3, the DNA is TGTGCCAGCAGTTACGCGCAGGGTGGACAGCCCCAGCATTTT. Protein: CASSYAQGGQPQHF.

The chain recombines TRBV10-3 with TRBJ1-4, with 9 bases aligning to TRBD1. The CDR3 sequence is 13 residues long. The germline V gene has CDR1 ENHRY and CDR2 SYGVKD. V was pared by 6 bases and J by 7 bases, with 3 bases of the junction left unmatched. In DNA form, the CDR3 reads TGTGCCATCAGGGCGGACAGGGGTGAAAAACTGTTTTTT. This gives the protein CAIRADRGEKLFF.

The J gene is TRBJ1-5, the V gene TRBV7-8; D possibly corresponds to TRBD1 (5 bases). The CDR3 is 17 amino acids. Germline V CDR1 and CDR2: SGHVS, FQNEAQ. The ends were cut back, 5 bases at V and 5 bases at J, with 22 bases in the middle. Here the CDR3 reads CASSTGGRPTFDQPQHF. DNA of the CDR3: TGTGCCAGCAGCACAGGCGGGAGGCCCACCTTCGATCAGCCCCAGCATTTT.

The chain joins TRBV3-1 (or the pseudogene TRBV3-2) to TRBJ2-1, with D unclear. The V gene lost 4 bases and the J gene lost 6 bases, with 16 bases spanning the gap. This CDR3 spans 15 amino acids. Germline assignment: CDR1 LGHDT and CDR2 YNNKEL (reference sequence). The CDR3 region is CASSPLFRNLNEQFF. CDR3 in DNA: TGTGCCAGCAGCCCATTGTTTAGAAACCTCAATGAGCAGTTCTTC.

V is TRBV6-6 and J is TRBJ1-3, with D perhaps TRBD1 (5 bases). Trimming shortened V by 1 base and J by 4 bases, and 11 bases separated the two germline ends. Germline CDR1 reads MNHNY; CDR2 reads SVGAGI (reference sequence). The CDR3 spans 15 residues. DNA of the CDR3: TGTGCCAGCAGTTACTTCTCAGGGCAAGGAAACACCATATATTTT. As protein: CASSYFSGQGNTIYF.

This sequence joins TRBV7-2 and TRBJ2-7, with 9 bases matching TRBD1. After removal of 7 bases from V and 6 bases from J, the junction contained 16 bases not matched to a gene. Per the germline V gene, CDR1 is SGHTA and CDR2 is FQGNSA. The CDR3 contains 16 residues. The CDR3 DNA follows: TGTGCCAGCACCCCCGGGACAGGGTTGACTCTCGGCGAGCAGTACTTC. This translates into CASTPGTGLTLGEQYF.

The gene calls are TRBV10-1 and TRBJ2-1, with 11 nucleotides matching TRBD2. This CDR3 has 15 residues. Germline CDR1 WNHNN, CDR2 SYGVQD (reference sequence). J lost 8 bases, V lost 0 bases, and 3 bases had no gene match. The CDR3 DNA reads TGCGCCAGCAGTGAGTCGGGACTAGCGGCGGATGAGCAGTTCTTC. Its translation is CASSESGLAADEQFF.

This clone appeared a few times. This sequence joins TRBV28 and TRBJ1-2, with TRBD1 identical over 8 bases. This CDR3 has 13 residues. J lost 4 bases, V lost 10 bases, and 8 bases had no gene match. Germline V gene sequence: CDR1 MDHEN, CDR2 SYDVKM. The CDR3 DNA follows: TGTGCCACCCTGGACAGGGATAGCTATGGCTACACCTTC. Encoded protein: CATLDRDSYGYTF.